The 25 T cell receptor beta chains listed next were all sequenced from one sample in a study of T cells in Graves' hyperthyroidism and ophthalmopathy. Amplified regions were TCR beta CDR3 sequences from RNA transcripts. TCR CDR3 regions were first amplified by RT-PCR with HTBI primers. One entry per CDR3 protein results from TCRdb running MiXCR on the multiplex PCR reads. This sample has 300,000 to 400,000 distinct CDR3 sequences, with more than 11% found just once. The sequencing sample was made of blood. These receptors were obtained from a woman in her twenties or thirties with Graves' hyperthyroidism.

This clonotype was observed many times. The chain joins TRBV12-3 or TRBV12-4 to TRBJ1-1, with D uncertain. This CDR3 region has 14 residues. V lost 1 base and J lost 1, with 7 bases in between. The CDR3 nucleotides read TGTGCCAGCAGTTTAGGGGTTACGAACACTGAAGCTTTCTTT. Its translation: CASSLGVTNTEAFF.

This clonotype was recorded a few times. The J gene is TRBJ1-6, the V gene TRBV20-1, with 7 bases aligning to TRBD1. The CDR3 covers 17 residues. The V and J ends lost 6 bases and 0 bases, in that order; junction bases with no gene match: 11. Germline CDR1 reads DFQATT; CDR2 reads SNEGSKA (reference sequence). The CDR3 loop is CSAPTGFRGSYNSPLHF. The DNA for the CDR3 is TGCAGTGCGCCGACAGGGTTTAGAGGCTCCTATAATTCACCCCTCCACTTT.

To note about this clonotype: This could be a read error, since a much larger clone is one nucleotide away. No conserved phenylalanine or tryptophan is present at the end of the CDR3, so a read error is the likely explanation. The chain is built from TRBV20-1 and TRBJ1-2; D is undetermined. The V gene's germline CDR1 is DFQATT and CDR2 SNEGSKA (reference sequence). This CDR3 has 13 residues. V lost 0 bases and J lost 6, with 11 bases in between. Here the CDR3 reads CSARDAVPNGYTV. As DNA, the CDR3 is TGCAGTGCTAGAGATGCCGTTCCCAATGGCTACACCGTC.

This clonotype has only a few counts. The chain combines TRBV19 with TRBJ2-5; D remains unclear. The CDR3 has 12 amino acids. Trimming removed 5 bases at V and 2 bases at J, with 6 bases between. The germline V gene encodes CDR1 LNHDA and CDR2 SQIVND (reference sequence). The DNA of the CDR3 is TGTGCCAGTAGTGATTGGCAAGAGACCCAGTACTTC. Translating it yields CASSDWQETQYF.

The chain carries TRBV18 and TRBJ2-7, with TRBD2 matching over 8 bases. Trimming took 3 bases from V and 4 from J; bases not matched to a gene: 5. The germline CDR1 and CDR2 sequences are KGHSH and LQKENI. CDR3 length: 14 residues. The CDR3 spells CASSPRTSPYEQYF. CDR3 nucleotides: TGTGCCAGCTCACCTCGGACTAGCCCTTACGAGCAGTACTTC.

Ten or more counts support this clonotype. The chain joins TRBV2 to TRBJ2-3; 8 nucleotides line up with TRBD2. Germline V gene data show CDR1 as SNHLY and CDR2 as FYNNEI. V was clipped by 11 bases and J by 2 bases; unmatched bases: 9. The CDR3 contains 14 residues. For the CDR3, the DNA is TGTGCCGGTCCGGGGGGGGACGACACAGATACGCAGTATTTT. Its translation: CAGPGGDDTDTQYF.

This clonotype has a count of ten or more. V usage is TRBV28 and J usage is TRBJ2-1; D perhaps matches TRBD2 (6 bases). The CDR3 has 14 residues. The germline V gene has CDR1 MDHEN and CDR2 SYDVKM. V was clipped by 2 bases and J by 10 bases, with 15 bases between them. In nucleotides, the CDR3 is TGTGCCAGCAGTTTAGGGAACTACGCGGGGGAGCAGTTCTTC. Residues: CASSLGNYAGEQFF.

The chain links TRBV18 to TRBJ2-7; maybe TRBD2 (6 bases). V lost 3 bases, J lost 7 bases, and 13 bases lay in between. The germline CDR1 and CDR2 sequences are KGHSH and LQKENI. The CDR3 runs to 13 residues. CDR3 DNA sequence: TGTGCCAGCTCACCTCCGGGGGAGTGGGAGCAGTACTTC. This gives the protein CASSPPGEWEQYF.

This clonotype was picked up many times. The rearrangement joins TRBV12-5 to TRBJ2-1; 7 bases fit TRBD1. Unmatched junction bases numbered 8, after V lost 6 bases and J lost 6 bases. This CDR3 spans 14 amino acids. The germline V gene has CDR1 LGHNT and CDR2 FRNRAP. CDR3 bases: TGTGCTAGTGGCCTCCGGACAGGCACCAATGAGCAGTTCTTC. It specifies CASGLRTGTNEQFF. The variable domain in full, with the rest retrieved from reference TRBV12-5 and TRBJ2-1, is DARVTQTPRHKVTEMGQEVTMRCQPILGHNTVFWYRQTMMQGLELLAYFRNRAPLDDSGMPKDRFSAEMPDATLATLKIQPSEPRDSAVYFCASGLRTGTNEQFFGPGTRLTVL.

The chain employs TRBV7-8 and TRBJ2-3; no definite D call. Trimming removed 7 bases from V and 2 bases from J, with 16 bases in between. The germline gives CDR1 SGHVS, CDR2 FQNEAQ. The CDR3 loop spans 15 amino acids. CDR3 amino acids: CASTAPWAHTDTQYF. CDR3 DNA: TGTGCCAGCACCGCTCCCTGGGCCCACACAGATACGCAGTATTTT. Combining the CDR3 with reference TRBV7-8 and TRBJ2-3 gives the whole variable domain GAGVSQSPRYKVAKRGQDVALRCDPISGHVSLFWYQQALGQGPEFLTYFQNEAQLDKSGLPSDRFFAERPEGSVSTLKIQRTQQEDSAVYLCASTAPWAHTDTQYFGPGTRLTVL.

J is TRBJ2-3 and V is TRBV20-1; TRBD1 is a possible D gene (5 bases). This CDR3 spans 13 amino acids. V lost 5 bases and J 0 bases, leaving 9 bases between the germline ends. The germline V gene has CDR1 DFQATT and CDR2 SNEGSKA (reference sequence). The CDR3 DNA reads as TGCAGTGCTCTCAGGGCTAGCACAGATACGCAGTATTTT. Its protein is CSALRASTDTQYF.

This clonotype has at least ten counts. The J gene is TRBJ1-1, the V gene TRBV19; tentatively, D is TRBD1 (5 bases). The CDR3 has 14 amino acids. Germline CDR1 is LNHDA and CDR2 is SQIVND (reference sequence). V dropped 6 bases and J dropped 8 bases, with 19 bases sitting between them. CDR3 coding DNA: TGTGCCAGTAGGGTAGGAGCCGGGACCGCCGAAGCTTTCTTT. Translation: CASRVGAGTAEAFF.

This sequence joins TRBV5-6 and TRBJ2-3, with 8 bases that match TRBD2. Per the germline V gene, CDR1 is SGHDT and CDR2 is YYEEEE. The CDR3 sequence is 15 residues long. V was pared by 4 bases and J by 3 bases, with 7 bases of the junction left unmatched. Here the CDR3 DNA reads TGTGCCAGCAGCCCGGGAGGGCGTGGGACAGATACGCAGTATTTT. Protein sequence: CASSPGGRGTDTQYF.

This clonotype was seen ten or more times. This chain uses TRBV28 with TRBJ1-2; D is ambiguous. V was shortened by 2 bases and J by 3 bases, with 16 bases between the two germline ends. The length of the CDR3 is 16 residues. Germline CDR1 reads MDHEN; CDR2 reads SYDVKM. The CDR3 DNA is TGTGCCAGCAGTTTAAATGGCCCCTGGGAAGACTATGGCTACACCTTC. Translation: CASSLNGPWEDYGYTF.

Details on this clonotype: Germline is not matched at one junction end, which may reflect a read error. Written as DNA, the CDR3 is TGCAGCGGCGACCCGGGACAGGGACTAGCGGCCGCCCAGGTCTTC. Protein product: CSGDPGQGLAAAQVF. The V gene is TRBV29-1, the J gene TRBJ2-1; 11 positions match TRBD2. CDR1 and CDR2 from the germline V gene are SQVTM and ANQGSEA. There are 15 residues in the CDR3.

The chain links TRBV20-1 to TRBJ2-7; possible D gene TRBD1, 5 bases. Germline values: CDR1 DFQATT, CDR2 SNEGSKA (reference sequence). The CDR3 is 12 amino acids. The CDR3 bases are TGCAGCCCTAGGGGCAACTCCTACGAGCAGTACTTC. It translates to CSPRGNSYEQYF.

The CDR3 spells CASSSGVSPGTGELFF. In nucleotides, the CDR3 is TGTGCCAGCAGCTCCGGAGTTAGCCCTGGGACCGGGGAGCTGTTTTTT. This chain connects TRBV7-8 to TRBJ2-2, with D hard to call. Trimming pared 4 bases from V and 5 bases from J, leaving 17 bases between. Germline-derived CDR1 and CDR2 are SGHVS and FQNEAQ. This CDR3 spans 16 amino acids.

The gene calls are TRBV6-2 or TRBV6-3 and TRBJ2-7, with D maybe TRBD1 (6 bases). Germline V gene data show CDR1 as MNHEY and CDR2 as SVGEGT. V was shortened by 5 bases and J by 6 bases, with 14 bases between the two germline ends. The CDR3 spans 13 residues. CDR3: CASSTSPGVEQYF. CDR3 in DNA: TGTGCCAGCAGTACCTCCCCAGGGGTCGAGCAGTACTTC.

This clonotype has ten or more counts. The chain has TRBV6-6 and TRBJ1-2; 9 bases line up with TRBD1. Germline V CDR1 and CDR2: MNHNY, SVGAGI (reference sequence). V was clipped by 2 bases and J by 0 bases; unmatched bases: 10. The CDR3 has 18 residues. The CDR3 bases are TGTGCCAGCAGTTACAGTCCGGGACAGGGTTCCGCTAACTATGGCTACACCTTC. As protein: CASSYSPGQGSANYGYTF.

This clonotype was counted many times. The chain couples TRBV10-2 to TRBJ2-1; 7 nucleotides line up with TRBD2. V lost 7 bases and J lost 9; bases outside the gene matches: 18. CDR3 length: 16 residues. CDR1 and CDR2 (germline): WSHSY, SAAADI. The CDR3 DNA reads TGCGCCAGCATGGGAAGAGGGATCGCGGGAGTCGGTGAGCAGTTCTTC. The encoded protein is CASMGRGIAGVGEQFF.

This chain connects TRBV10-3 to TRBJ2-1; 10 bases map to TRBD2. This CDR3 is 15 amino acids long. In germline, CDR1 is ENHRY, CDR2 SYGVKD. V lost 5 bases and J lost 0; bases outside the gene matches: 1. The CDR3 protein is CAISPSGSSYNEQFF. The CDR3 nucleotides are TGTGCCATCAGTCCTAGCGGGAGCTCCTACAATGAGCAGTTCTTC.

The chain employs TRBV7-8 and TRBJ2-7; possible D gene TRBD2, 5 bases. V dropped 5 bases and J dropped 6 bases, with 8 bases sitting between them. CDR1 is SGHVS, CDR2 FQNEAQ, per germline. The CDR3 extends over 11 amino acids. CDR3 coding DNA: TGTGCCAGCAGCGCACTAGTCGAGCAGTACTTC. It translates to CASSALVEQYF.

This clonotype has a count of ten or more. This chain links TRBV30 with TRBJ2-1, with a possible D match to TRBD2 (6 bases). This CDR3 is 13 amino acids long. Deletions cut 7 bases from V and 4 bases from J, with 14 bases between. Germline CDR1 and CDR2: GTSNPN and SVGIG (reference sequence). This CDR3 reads CASAGTGYNEQFF. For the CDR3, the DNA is TGTGCCTCTGCCGGGACTGGATACAATGAGCAGTTCTTC.

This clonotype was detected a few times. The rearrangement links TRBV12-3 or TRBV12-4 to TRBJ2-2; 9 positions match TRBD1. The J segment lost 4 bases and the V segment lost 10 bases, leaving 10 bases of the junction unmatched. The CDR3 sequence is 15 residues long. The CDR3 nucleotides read TGTGCCATCCAGACCGGGACAGGGATCACCGGGGAGCTGTTTTTT. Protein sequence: CAIQTGTGITGELFF.

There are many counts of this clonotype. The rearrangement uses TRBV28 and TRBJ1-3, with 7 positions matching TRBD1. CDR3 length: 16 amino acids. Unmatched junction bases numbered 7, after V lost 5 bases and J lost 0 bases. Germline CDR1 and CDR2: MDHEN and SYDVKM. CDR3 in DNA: TGTGCCAGCAGTGAACCGGGACAGAACTCTGGAAACACCATATATTTT. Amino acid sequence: CASSEPGQNSGNTIYF.